This TCR beta chain is from a study of beta chain features in type 1 diabetes. Whole-study findings and limits: In every one of the four CD4+ subsets, TCRB CDR3s were moderately but significantly shorter in Type 1 diabetes patients.

Expressed TCRB transcripts were sequenced, since all the RNA that had been isolated was reverse transcribed. Some clones are missing from TCRdb's copy, which holds only in-frame ones; the method was immunoSEQ multiplex PCR. The sample includes around 150,000 clones, about 10% of them seen just once. CD4+ naive, central memory, regulatory and stem cell-like memory cells were sorted via CD45RO/CCR7/CD25/CD127/CD95/CD27. About this clone itself: The antigen remains unidentified.

Trimming took 0 bases from V and 5 from J; bases not matched to a gene: 6. The CDR3 runs 15 residues. Looked up from germline, CDR1 is LGHNA and CDR2 is YNFKEQ. The TCR originated in a woman younger than 45 with type 1 diabetes. Sequencing used central memory CD4+ T cells from blood. The chain is built from TRBV4-2 and TRBJ2-5, with 7 bases aligning to TRBD2. CDR3 sequence reads: CASSQDRSSGETQYF. The CDR3 DNA sequence: TGTGCCAGCAGCCAAGATCGGAGTAGCGGGGAGACCCAGTACTTC.